These 5 T cell receptor beta chains share one sample of origin, sequenced in a study of blood T cell repertoires in COVID-19. Clones were read by immunoSEQ multiplex PCR, and TCRdb kept only the in-frame ones, dropping some. The data show a few hundred thousand clones, 87% seen once. The sequenced sample was PBMCs or T cells enriched from blood (not recorded which). Source of these receptors: a man in his forties in a cohort exposed to, infected with or recovered from COVID-19 (not recorded which).

The table lists this clone with a count of one. This rearrangement joins TRBV7-2 to TRBJ1-4; perhaps TRBD1 as D (5 bases). V lost 5 bases and J lost 8, with 18 bases in between. This CDR3 has 15 residues. Germline assignment: CDR1 SGHTA and CDR2 FQGNSA. The CDR3 reads CASSVNQGLGEKLFF. The CDR3 DNA reads TGTGCCAGCAGCGTGAATCAGGGACTGGGCGAAAAACTGTTTTTT.

Only one count was recorded for this clone. The chain joins TRBV3-1 (or the pseudogene TRBV3-2) to TRBJ2-2, with D perhaps TRBD1 (5 bases). The CDR3 has 15 residues. Germline V gives CDR1 LGHDT, CDR2 YNNKEL (reference sequence). Trimming shortened V by 1 base and J by 2 bases, and 8 bases separated the two germline ends. The CDR3 loop reads CASSQAGPNTGELFF. DNA for the CDR3: TGTGCCAGCAGCCAAGCAGGGCCAAACACCGGGGAGCTGTTTTTT.

The chain is built from TRBV9 and TRBJ1-3, with D uncertain. The CDR3 contains 15 residues. Trimming removed 3 bases from V and 0 bases from J, with 10 bases in between. Germline lookup yields CDR1 SGDLS and CDR2 YYNGEE. The CDR3 here is CASSARSGSGNTIYF. As DNA, the CDR3 is TGTGCCAGCAGCGCTCGGAGCGGCTCTGGAAACACCATATATTTT. Drawing the rest from reference TRBV9 and TRBJ1-3, the complete variable domain is DSGVTQTPKHLITATGQRVTLRCSPRSGDLSVYWYQQSLDQGLQFLIQYYNGEERAKGNILERFSAQQFPDLHSELNLSSLELGDSALYFCASSARSGSGNTIYFGEGSWLTVV.

The chain couples TRBV9 to TRBJ2-3, with a tentative D call TRBD2 (5 bases). The V end lost 0 bases, the J end lost 0 bases, and 14 bases lay between the germline ends. Germline values: CDR1 SGDLS, CDR2 YYNGEE. The CDR3 runs 17 residues. The CDR3: CASSVGVSGSSTDTQYF. The DNA of the CDR3 is TGTGCCAGCAGCGTAGGGGTAAGCGGTTCCAGCACAGATACGCAGTATTTT.

V and J are TRBV21-1 and TRBJ2-5; whether TRBD2, the table's D call, matches the DNA was not checked. TRBV21-1 is recorded as a pseudogene. CDR3 length: 15 residues. The CDR3, as DNA: TGTGCCAGCAGCAAAGTAGTGCGGGAGATTGAGACCCAGTACTTC. Translation gives CASSKVVREIETQYF.